This TCR beta chain emerged from a study of identical twins. Study-wide points: Modelling underestimated the level of out-of-frame TCR alpha sharing observed in monozygotic twins.

Healthy Caucasians provided all donations. MiXCR, applied by TCRdb to the 5' RACE reads, yields one record per CDR3 protein. The sample contains fewer than 900,000 distinct CDR3 sequences, 21% of which appear only once. The V gene's germline CDR1 is SGHKS and CDR2 YYEKEE (reference sequence). Trimming removed 0 bases from V and 7 bases from J; junction bases left unmatched: 2. This CDR3 is 14 amino acids long. A word on this clonotype: Its target is not known.

These data are also associated with another study on T cells expressing NK-cell markers. This second study says: TCR beta repertoires came from sorted CD3+CD56+NKG2C+, CD3+CD56+NKG2C- and CD3+CD56-NKG2C+ T cells.

The sequence came from a woman in her late teens or twenties in good health. The rearrangement uses TRBV5-5 and TRBJ2-2, with TRBD1 matching over 8 bases. The sample taken for sequencing was PBMCs. The CDR3 DNA reads TGTGCCAGCAGCTTGGCAGGGGGCAACGGGGAGCTGTTTTTT. The encoded protein is CASSLAGGNGELFF.